These T cell receptor beta chains were read from a single sample in a study of T-cell reconstitution after alpha-beta-depleted transplantation in children. TCRdb called the PCR reads again in MiXCR, with one record for every CDR3 protein. Found here are more than 40,000 distinct CDR3 sequences, around 9% of them singletons; the top ten hold 25% to 30%. The sequencing used PBMCs, mostly from graft donor cells, collected 60 days after TCRalphabeta/CD19-depleted stem cell transplant. The receptors originated from a male patient aged 2-15 years who had a stem cell transplant for chronic granulomatous disease, so the T cells may come from the graft donor. Both conserved end residues are part of each CDR3. D genes are given only for firm matches. Size is omitted from some rows. Given values are once, few, many or a class for expanded clones.

j_gene: TRBJ2-1; d_gene: -; abundance: many; v_gene: TRBV7-6; CDR3aa: CASSVENEQFF; CDR3nt: TGTGCCAGCAGCGTTGAGAATGAGCAGTTCTTC
j_gene: TRBJ2-7; d_gene: -; abundance: few; v_gene: TRBV27; CDR3aa: CASSYGGGPPYEQYF; CDR3nt: TGTGCCAGCAGTTATGGTGGGGGACCCCCCTACGAGCAGTACTTC
j_gene: TRBJ1-1; d_gene: -; abundance: many; v_gene: TRBV4-3; CDR3aa: CASSQAVEGFTEAFF; CDR3nt: TGCGCCAGCAGCCAAGCGGTGGAGGGTTTCACTGAAGCTTTCTTT
j_gene: TRBJ2-1; d_gene: -; abundance: many; v_gene: TRBV20-1; CDR3aa: CSASVLVGNEQFF; CDR3nt: TGCAGTGCTTCAGTCCTCGTAGGGAATGAGCAGTTCTTC
j_gene: TRBJ2-7; d_gene: -; abundance: -; v_gene: TRBV2; CDR3aa: CASRSSAASYEQYF; CDR3nt: TGTGCCAGCAGGTCCAGCGCAGCTTCCTACGAGCAGTACTTC
j_gene: TRBJ1-2; d_gene: -; abundance: many; v_gene: TRBV30; CDR3aa: CAWSVSNYGYTF; CDR3nt: TGTGCCTGGAGTGTTAGTAACTATGGCTACACCTTC
j_gene: TRBJ1-4; d_gene: TRBD1; abundance: -; v_gene: TRBV4-1; CDR3aa: CASSLMPGQSNEKLFF; CDR3nt: TGCGCCAGCAGCCTCATGCCGGGACAGTCTAATGAAAAACTGTTTTTT
j_gene: TRBJ2-6; d_gene: -; abundance: many; v_gene: TRBV6-2/TRBV6-3; CDR3aa: CASSTPPGGVGGIGANVLTF; CDR3nt: TGTGCCAGCAGCACACCGCCGGGAGGGGTAGGGGGCATTGGGGCCAACGTCCTGACTTTC
j_gene: TRBJ1-6; d_gene: -; abundance: many; v_gene: TRBV27; CDR3aa: CAGKASRSPLHF; CDR3nt: TGTGCCGGAAAAGCGTCTCGGTCACCCCTCCACTTT
j_gene: TRBJ2-7; d_gene: TRBD2; abundance: few; v_gene: TRBV28; CDR3aa: CASSLIAGGRAYEQYF; CDR3nt: TGTGCCAGCAGTTTAATAGCGGGAGGGCGGGCCTACGAGCAGTACTTC
j_gene: TRBJ1-2; d_gene: -; abundance: medium-sized; v_gene: TRBV5-6; CDR3aa: CASSLSGGHYGYTF; CDR3nt: TGTGCCAGCAGCTTGTCGGGGGGACACTATGGCTACACCTTC
j_gene: TRBJ2-7; d_gene: -; abundance: -; v_gene: TRBV21-1; CDR3aa: CAAPGRQRTYEQYF; CDR3nt: TGTGCCGCCCCAGGACGGCAGCGAACCTACGAGCAGTACTTC
j_gene: TRBJ2-2; d_gene: -; abundance: many; v_gene: TRBV15; CDR3aa: CATSRDTVTGELFF; CDR3nt: TGTGCCACCAGCAGAGATACCGTCACCGGGGAGCTGTTTTTT
j_gene: TRBJ1-5; d_gene: TRBD1; abundance: few; v_gene: TRBV7-8; CDR3aa: CASSARIPGGDQPQHF; CDR3nt: TGTGCCAGCAGCGCGCGGATCCCAGGGGGCGATCAGCCCCAGCATTTT
j_gene: TRBJ2-7; d_gene: -; abundance: many; v_gene: TRBV29-1; CDR3aa: CSVSTRGGEQYF; CDR3nt: TGCAGCGTCTCCACGAGAGGGGGCGAGCAGTACTTC
j_gene: TRBJ2-3; d_gene: -; abundance: medium-sized; v_gene: TRBV7-2; CDR3aa: CASSFLLTDTQYF; CDR3nt: TGTGCCAGCAGCTTTCTTCTCACAGATACGCAGTATTTT
j_gene: TRBJ2-3; d_gene: TRBD2; abundance: many; v_gene: TRBV4-3; CDR3aa: CASSPGLAVTDTQYF; CDR3nt: TGCGCCAGCAGCCCGGGACTAGCGGTCACAGATACGCAGTATTTT
j_gene: TRBJ2-7; d_gene: -; abundance: -; v_gene: TRBV7-3; CDR3aa: CASSLTPTSYEQYF; CDR3nt: TGTGCCAGCAGCTTAACCCCTACTAGCTACGAGCAGTACTTC
j_gene: TRBJ1-1; d_gene: TRBD1; abundance: few; v_gene: TRBV7-8; CDR3aa: CASSLDRAREAFF; CDR3nt: TGTGCCAGCAGCCTAGACAGGGCAAGGGAAGCTTTCTTT
j_gene: TRBJ1-2; d_gene: -; abundance: few; v_gene: TRBV1; CDR3aa: CTSTAFNYGYTF; CDR3nt: TGCACCAGTACAGCTTTTAACTATGGCTACACCTTC
j_gene: TRBJ1-1; d_gene: TRBD1; abundance: large; v_gene: TRBV5-1; CDR3aa: CASSFGRGAEAFF; CDR3nt: TGCGCCAGCAGCTTCGGCAGGGGGGCTGAAGCTTTCTTT
j_gene: TRBJ1-2; d_gene: -; abundance: many; v_gene: TRBV20-1; CDR3aa: CSAVYREGEYGYTF; CDR3nt: TGCAGTGCTGTATACAGGGAAGGGGAGTATGGCTACACCTTC
j_gene: TRBJ2-2; d_gene: -; abundance: many; v_gene: TRBV7-9; CDR3aa: CASSLLGTGNTGELFF; CDR3nt: TGTGCCAGCAGCTTACTTGGGACGGGGAACACCGGGGAGCTGTTTTTT
j_gene: TRBJ2-1; d_gene: -; abundance: few; v_gene: TRBV6-5; CDR3aa: CASSWTYYNEQFF; CDR3nt: TGTGCCAGCAGTTGGACGTATTACAATGAGCAGTTCTTC
j_gene: TRBJ2-7; d_gene: -; abundance: many; v_gene: TRBV5-1; CDR3aa: CASSLVGGTYEQYF; CDR3nt: TGCGCCAGCAGCTTGGTGGGCGGTACCTACGAGCAGTACTTC
j_gene: TRBJ2-7; d_gene: -; abundance: -; v_gene: TRBV5-4; CDR3aa: CASSTGTLSSYEQYF; CDR3nt: TGTGCCAGCAGCACAGGGACACTGAGCTCCTACGAGCAGTACTTC
j_gene: TRBJ1-3; d_gene: -; abundance: -; v_gene: TRBV6-5; CDR3aa: CASSYGQGRYSGNTIYF; CDR3nt: TGTGCCAGCAGTTACGGGCAGGGGAGGTATTCAGGAAACACCATATATTTT
j_gene: TRBJ2-1; d_gene: TRBD2; abundance: many; v_gene: TRBV28; CDR3aa: CASRTGTSCHF; CDR3nt: TGTGCCAGCAGGACCGGGACTAGTTGCCACTTC
j_gene: TRBJ2-1; d_gene: TRBD2; abundance: few; v_gene: TRBV3-1; CDR3aa: CASSRGLGTLNEQFF; CDR3nt: TGTGCCAGCAGCAGAGGACTAGGCACCCTCAATGAGCAGTTCTTC
j_gene: TRBJ2-7; d_gene: -; abundance: many; v_gene: TRBV29-1; CDR3aa: CSVSRDNPFIEQYF; CDR3nt: TGCAGCGTAAGCCGGGACAACCCTTTTATTGAGCAGTACTTC
j_gene: TRBJ2-3; d_gene: TRBD2; abundance: medium-sized; v_gene: TRBV5-1; CDR3aa: CASSLYAGAGDTQYF; CDR3nt: TGCGCCAGCAGCTTGTATGCGGGAGCCGGAGATACGCAGTATTTT
j_gene: TRBJ1-5; d_gene: -; abundance: many; v_gene: TRBV7-2; CDR3aa: CASSLGGGAPQHF; CDR3nt: TGTGCCAGCAGCTTAGGGGGGGGAGCGCCCCAGCATTTT
j_gene: TRBJ2-5; d_gene: TRBD2; abundance: medium-sized; v_gene: TRBV11-2; CDR3aa: CASSLGSLAGGETQYF; CDR3nt: TGTGCCAGCAGCTTAGGGTCTTTAGCGGGAGGAGAGACCCAGTACTTC
j_gene: TRBJ1-2; d_gene: -; abundance: many; v_gene: TRBV29-1; CDR3aa: CSVSMGGAYGYTF; CDR3nt: TGCAGCGTTTCTATGGGGGGGGCCTATGGCTACACCTTC
j_gene: TRBJ1-5; d_gene: -; abundance: many; v_gene: TRBV20-1; CDR3aa: CSARGQNSNQPQHF; CDR3nt: TGCAGTGCTAGAGGTCAAAATAGCAATCAGCCCCAGCATTTT
j_gene: TRBJ2-7; d_gene: TRBD2; abundance: many; v_gene: TRBV9; CDR3aa: CASSVGLAGSYEQYF; CDR3nt: TGTGCCAGCAGCGTGGGCCTAGCGGGCTCCTACGAGCAGTACTTC
j_gene: TRBJ2-7; d_gene: TRBD1; abundance: -; v_gene: TRBV4-1; CDR3aa: CASSHRTGSGSEQYF; CDR3nt: TGCGCCAGCAGCCATAGGACAGGGTCGGGCTCCGAGCAGTACTTC
j_gene: TRBJ1-6; d_gene: TRBD1; abundance: many; v_gene: TRBV20-1; CDR3aa: CSAREFGTGNRVPLHF; CDR3nt: TGCAGTGCTAGAGAGTTCGGGACAGGGAACCGGGTACCCCTCCACTTT
j_gene: TRBJ2-1; d_gene: TRBD2; abundance: many; v_gene: TRBV5-1; CDR3aa: CASSLELRGRAGENEQFF; CDR3nt: TGCGCCAGCAGCTTGGAGCTGAGAGGGAGGGCGGGGGAGAATGAGCAGTTCTTC
j_gene: TRBJ2-5; d_gene: TRBD2; abundance: many; v_gene: TRBV29-1; CDR3aa: CSALTRGGATQYF; CDR3nt: TGCAGCGCACTCACACGGGGAGGGGCGACCCAGTACTTC
j_gene: TRBJ1-3; d_gene: -; abundance: few; v_gene: TRBV25-1; CDR3aa: CASSERQVSSGNTIYF; CDR3nt: TGTGCCAGCAGTGAACGGCAGGTATCCTCTGGAAACACCATATATTTT
j_gene: TRBJ2-7; d_gene: -; abundance: few; v_gene: TRBV6-2/TRBV6-3; CDR3aa: CASSYTQAWGSYEQYF; CDR3nt: TGTGCCAGCAGTTACACACAGGCGTGGGGCTCCTACGAGCAGTACTTC
j_gene: TRBJ1-2; d_gene: -; abundance: many; v_gene: TRBV20-1; CDR3aa: CSAPSGPYGYTF; CDR3nt: TGCAGTGCCCCCTCCGGGCCCTATGGCTACACCTTC
j_gene: TRBJ2-1; d_gene: TRBD1; abundance: -; v_gene: TRBV11-3; CDR3aa: CASSLTGEYNEQFF; CDR3nt: TGTGCCAGCAGCCTCACAGGGGAATACAATGAGCAGTTCTTC
j_gene: TRBJ2-3; d_gene: TRBD2; abundance: many; v_gene: TRBV20-1; CDR3aa: CSALREGLTDTQYF; CDR3nt: TGCAGTGCTCTACGGGAGGGCCTCACAGATACGCAGTATTTT
j_gene: TRBJ2-7; d_gene: -; abundance: few; v_gene: TRBV6-1; CDR3aa: CASSEGVEKYEQYF; CDR3nt: TGTGCCAGCAGTGAAGGTGTGGAGAAGTACGAGCAGTACTTC
j_gene: TRBJ2-3; d_gene: -; abundance: -; v_gene: TRBV7-8; CDR3aa: CASSYLSGTPRDTQYF; CDR3nt: TGTGCCAGCAGCTATCTATCCGGGACCCCACGAGATACGCAGTATTTT
j_gene: TRBJ2-1; d_gene: -; abundance: many; v_gene: TRBV7-2; CDR3aa: CASSLGGIRGEQFF; CDR3nt: TGTGCCAGCAGCTTAGGGGGCATAAGGGGTGAGCAGTTCTTC
j_gene: TRBJ2-1; d_gene: -; abundance: -; v_gene: TRBV9; CDR3aa: CASSEGPSSYNEQFF; CDR3nt: TGTGCCAGCAGCGAGGGACCCAGCTCCTACAATGAGCAGTTCTTC
j_gene: TRBJ2-1; d_gene: -; abundance: many; v_gene: TRBV9; CDR3aa: CASSLSPSSYNEQFF; CDR3nt: TGTGCCAGCAGCCTAAGCCCGAGCTCCTACAATGAGCAGTTCTTC
j_gene: TRBJ1-2; d_gene: -; abundance: many; v_gene: TRBV18; CDR3aa: CASSPPDSNYGYTF; CDR3nt: TGTGCCAGCTCACCACCGGACAGTAACTATGGCTACACCTTC
j_gene: TRBJ2-5; d_gene: -; abundance: many; v_gene: TRBV20-1; CDR3aa: CSARDMVGGGETQYF; CDR3nt: TGCAGTGCTAGAGATATGGTAGGGGGAGGTGAGACCCAGTACTTC
j_gene: TRBJ2-1; d_gene: -; abundance: few; v_gene: TRBV14; CDR3aa: CASSQISWDLKFF; CDR3nt: TGTGCCAGCAGCCAAATTTCGTGGGACTTAAAGTTCTTC
j_gene: TRBJ2-1; d_gene: -; abundance: many; v_gene: TRBV29-1; CDR3aa: CSVPTNRGREQFF; CDR3nt: TGCAGCGTACCTACAAACAGAGGTCGCGAGCAGTTCTTC